The 8 T cell receptor beta chains presented below share a single source sample, sequenced in a study of T-cell reconstitution after alpha-beta-depleted transplantation in children. Preparation of the TCRbeta library was carried out with unique molecular identifiers. TCRdb used MiXCR to reprocess the PCR reads, holding one entry per CDR3 protein. The sample carries a few hundred thousand distinct CDR3 sequences, approximately 41% recorded once. Sequenced material: PBMCs, taken before TCRalphabeta/CD19-depleted stem cell transplant. The receptor set was obtained from a girl aged 2-10 years with aplastic anemia, due to receive a stem cell transplant.

The chain is built from TRBV6-1 and TRBJ2-6, with a weak D call TRBD2 (7 bases). V lost 5 bases and J lost 2, with 13 bases in between. The CDR3 spans 16 residues. CDR1 MNHNS and CDR2 SASEGT come from the germline V gene. CDR3 protein: CASSRNGGPGANVLTF. CDR3 DNA sequence: TGTGCCAGCAGTAGAAACGGGGGGCCTGGGGCCAACGTCCTGACTTTC.

The chain is built from TRBV6-1 and TRBJ2-1; 8 positions agree with TRBD2. The CDR3 spans 15 residues. With 6 bases clipped from V and 4 bases from J, the junction kept 8 bases outside the gene matches. Looked up from germline, CDR1 is MNHNS and CDR2 is SASEGT. DNA for the CDR3: TGTGCCAGCAGAAAGAGCGGGAGAGGATACAATGAGCAGTTCTTC. Protein product: CASRKSGRGYNEQFF.

CDR3 amino acids: CASSQLLGNEQFF. CDR3 nucleotide sequence: TGTGCCAGCAGTCAACTCCTCGGGAATGAGCAGTTCTTC. This chain connects TRBV27 to TRBJ2-1; D remains ambiguous. This CDR3 has 13 amino acids. The germline CDR1 and CDR2 sequences are MNHEY and SMNVEV (reference sequence). Deletions cut 5 bases from V and 7 bases from J, with 12 bases between.

This clonotype has just a few counts. The chain couples TRBV7-9 to TRBJ2-5; D unclear. Germline lookup yields CDR1 SEHNR and CDR2 FQNEAQ (reference sequence). The germline V and J ends were trimmed by 2 bases and 7 bases, with 11 bases remaining between them. CDR3 length equals 13 residues. The CDR3 loop is CASSLSTDMTQYF. CDR3 sequence (DNA): TGTGCCAGCAGCTTAAGTACCGATATGACCCAGTACTTC.

This clonotype was picked up many times. The chain joins TRBV7-2 to TRBJ1-2, with D unclear. The ends were cut back, 1 base at V and 8 bases at J, with 11 bases in the middle. The CDR3 has 13 residues. Looked up from germline, CDR1 is SGHTA and CDR2 is FQGNSA. The CDR3 region has the DNA TGTGCCAGCAGCTTAGATCGGGGTAAAGGCTACACCTTC. This translates into CASSLDRGKGYTF.

The chain combines TRBV15 with TRBJ2-7, with D unresolved. The V and J ends lost 4 bases and 2 bases respectively, with 9 bases between them. There are 13 residues in the CDR3. Per the germline V gene, CDR1 is LNHNV and CDR2 is YYDKDF (reference sequence). DNA for the CDR3: TGTGCCACCAGCACCCCCGGCACCTACGAGCAGTACTTC. It encodes CATSTPGTYEQYF.

V is TRBV13 and J is TRBJ2-3; the match to TRBD2 covers 8 bases. The CDR3 length is 17 residues. V lost 4 bases, J lost 0 bases, and 9 bases stayed unmatched. Germline CDR1 PRHDT, CDR2 FYEKMQ (reference sequence). CDR3 loop: CASSSLAGTPSTDTQYF. The CDR3 nucleotides are TGTGCCAGCAGCTCCCTAGCGGGTACCCCTAGCACAGATACGCAGTATTTT. Full variable domain (remainder filled in from reference TRBV13 and TRBJ2-3): AAGVIQSPRHLIKEKRETATLKCYPIPRHDTVYWYQQGPGQDPQFLISFYEKMQSDKGSIPDRFSAQQFSDYHSELNMSSLELGDSALYFCASSSLAGTPSTDTQYFGPGTRLTVL.

In its sample, this clonotype was seen a few times. This rearrangement joins TRBV7-9 to TRBJ2-7; D is undetermined. Germline assignment: CDR1 SEHNR and CDR2 FQNEAQ (reference sequence). V lost 3 bases and J lost 7, with 7 bases in between. CDR3 length: 11 residues. CDR3 nucleotide sequence: TGTGCCAGCAGCTTTGGACCTGAGCAGTACTTC. Its protein is CASSFGPEQYF.